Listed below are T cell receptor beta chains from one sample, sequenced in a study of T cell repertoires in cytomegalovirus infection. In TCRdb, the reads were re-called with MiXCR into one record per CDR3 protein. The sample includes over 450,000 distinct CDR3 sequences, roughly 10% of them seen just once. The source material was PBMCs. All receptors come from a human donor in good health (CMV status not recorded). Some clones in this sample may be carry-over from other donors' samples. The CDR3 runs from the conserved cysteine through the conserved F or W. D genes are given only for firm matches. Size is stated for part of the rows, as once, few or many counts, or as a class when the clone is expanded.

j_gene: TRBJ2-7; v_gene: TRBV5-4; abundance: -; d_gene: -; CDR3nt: TGTGCCAGCAGCCCCCGGGGGCTAGCGGACCCCTACGAGCAGTACTTC; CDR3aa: CASSPRGLADPYEQYF
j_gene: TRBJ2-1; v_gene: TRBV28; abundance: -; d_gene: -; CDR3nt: TGTGCCAGCAGTTCCGAGGACCTGGCCATCCGCAATGAGCAGTTCTTC; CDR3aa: CASSSEDLAIRNEQFF
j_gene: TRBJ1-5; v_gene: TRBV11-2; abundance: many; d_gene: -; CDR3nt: TGTGCCAGCAGCTTAGACGGAGCCCCCGGGGCGCCCCAGCATTTT; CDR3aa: CASSLDGAPGAPQHF
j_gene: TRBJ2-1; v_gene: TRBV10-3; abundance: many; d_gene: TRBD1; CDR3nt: TGTGCCATCAGTGGTGTAGGGGGCCAGGAGAATGAGCAGTTCTTC; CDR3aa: CAISGVGGQENEQFF
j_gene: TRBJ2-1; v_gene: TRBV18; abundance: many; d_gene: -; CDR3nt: TGTGCCAGCTCACCCCGACAAATCTCCTACAATGAGCAGTTCTTC; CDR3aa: CASSPRQISYNEQFF
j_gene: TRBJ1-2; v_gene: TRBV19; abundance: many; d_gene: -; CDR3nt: TGTGCCAGTAGTCCAACCACACAGGCTGGCTACACCTTC; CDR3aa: CASSPTTQAGYTF
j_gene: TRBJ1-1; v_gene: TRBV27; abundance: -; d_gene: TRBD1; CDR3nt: TGTGCCAGTTCTACGGCTTGGGACAGGGGGCGGAGTGAGGGGAACACTGAAGCTTTCTTT; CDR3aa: CASSTAWDRGRSEGNTEAFF
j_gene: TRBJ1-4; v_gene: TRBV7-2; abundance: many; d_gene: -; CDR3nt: TGTGCCAGCAGCTTATACCGGAATGAAAAACTGTTTTTT; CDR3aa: CASSLYRNEKLFF
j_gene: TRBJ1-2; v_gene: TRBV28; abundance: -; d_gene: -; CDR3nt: TGTGCCAGCAGTTTCGGGAGCTATGGCTACACCTTC; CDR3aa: CASSFGSYGYTF
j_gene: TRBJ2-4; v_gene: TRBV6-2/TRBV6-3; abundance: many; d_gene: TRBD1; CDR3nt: TGTGCCAGCAGTCCAGGGGGCGAAAACATTCAGTACTTC; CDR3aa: CASSPGGENIQYF
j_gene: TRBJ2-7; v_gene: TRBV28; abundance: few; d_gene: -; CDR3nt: TGTGCCAGCAGTTTACGTCCTCTCAGAACAGACGAGCAGTACTTC; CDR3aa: CASSLRPLRTDEQYF
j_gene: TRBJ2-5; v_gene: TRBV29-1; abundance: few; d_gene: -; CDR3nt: TGCAGCGGGGTGGGACAACTCAGAAAAAGAGAGACCCAGTACTTC; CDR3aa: CSGVGQLRKRETQYF
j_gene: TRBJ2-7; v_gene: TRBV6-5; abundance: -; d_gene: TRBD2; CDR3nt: TGTGCCAGCAGAACAGGACTAGCGGGGGCCAGCTCCTACGAGCAGTACTTC; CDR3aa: CASRTGLAGASSYEQYF
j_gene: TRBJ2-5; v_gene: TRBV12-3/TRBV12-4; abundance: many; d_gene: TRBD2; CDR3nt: TGTGCCAGCAGTCTCTACGGAGCGGGAGCGGAGACCCAGTACTTC; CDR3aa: CASSLYGAGAETQYF
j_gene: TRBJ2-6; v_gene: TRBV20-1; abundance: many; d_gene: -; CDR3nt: TGCAGTGCTAGAGATCGCGGGGCCAACGTCCTGACTTTC; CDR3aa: CSARDRGANVLTF
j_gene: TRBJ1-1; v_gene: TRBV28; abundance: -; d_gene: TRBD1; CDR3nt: TGTGCCAGCACTCTTATCGGGGGGACAGGCGCCGTAGTGGAGGCTTTCTTT; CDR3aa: CASTLIGGTGAVVEAFF
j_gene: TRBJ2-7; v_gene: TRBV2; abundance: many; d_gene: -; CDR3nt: TGTGCCAGCAGGGCCGGTAGCGGCCTCTACGAGCAGTACTTC; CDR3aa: CASRAGSGLYEQYF
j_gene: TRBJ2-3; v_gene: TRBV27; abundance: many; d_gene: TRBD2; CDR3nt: TGTGCCAGCAGTTACGGACTAGCGGGAAACTCAGATACGCAGTATTTT; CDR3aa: CASSYGLAGNSDTQYF
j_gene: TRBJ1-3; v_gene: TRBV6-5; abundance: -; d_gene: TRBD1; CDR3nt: TGTGCCAGCAGCCCGACAGGGGCGCGTATAGGATCCGGAATGAACACCATATATTTT; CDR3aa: CASSPTGARIGSGMNTIYF
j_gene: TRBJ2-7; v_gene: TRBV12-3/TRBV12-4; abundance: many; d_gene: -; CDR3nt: TGTGCCAGCAGTTTCCTGGACAAGAGCGAGCAGTACTTC; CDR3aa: CASSFLDKSEQYF
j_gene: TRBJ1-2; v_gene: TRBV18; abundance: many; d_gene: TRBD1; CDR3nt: TGTGCCAGCTCGGCCGGGACAGGGGGCGCAGAGGGCTACACCTTC; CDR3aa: CASSAGTGGAEGYTF
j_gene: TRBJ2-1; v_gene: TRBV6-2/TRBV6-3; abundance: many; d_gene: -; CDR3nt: TGTGCCAGCAGTTACCGGGGTTCCAGGTTAGGGGATGAGCAGTTCTTC; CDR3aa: CASSYRGSRLGDEQFF
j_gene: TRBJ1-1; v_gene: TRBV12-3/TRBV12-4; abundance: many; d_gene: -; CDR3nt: TGTGCCAGCAGAGAGGACAGCTTGAACACTGAAGCTTTCTTT; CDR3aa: CASREDSLNTEAFF
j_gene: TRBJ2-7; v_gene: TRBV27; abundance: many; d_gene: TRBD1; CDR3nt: TGTGCCAGCAGTCCAAGGGGACAGTCCTACGAGCAGTACTTC; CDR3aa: CASSPRGQSYEQYF
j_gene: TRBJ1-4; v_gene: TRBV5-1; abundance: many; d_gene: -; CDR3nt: TGCGCCAGCAGCTTGCCCCACGTGGGGAATTCAGAAGGGGCGCCGACTAATGAAAAACTGTTTTTT; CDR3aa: CASSLPHVGNSEGAPTNEKLFF
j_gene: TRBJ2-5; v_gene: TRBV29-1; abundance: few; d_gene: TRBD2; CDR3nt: TGCAGCGTTGTTCTAGCGGGAGTAGAGACCCAGTACTTC; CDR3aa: CSVVLAGVETQYF
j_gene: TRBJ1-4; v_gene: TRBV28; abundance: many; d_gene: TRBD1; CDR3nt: TGTGCCAGCAGTTTACCGACAGGGGGAGTTGGTGAAAAACTGTTTTTT; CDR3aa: CASSLPTGGVGEKLFF
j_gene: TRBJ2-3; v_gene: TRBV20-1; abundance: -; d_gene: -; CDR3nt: TGCAGTGCTCGTACGAACTCAGATACGCAGTATTTT; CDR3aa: CSARTNSDTQYF
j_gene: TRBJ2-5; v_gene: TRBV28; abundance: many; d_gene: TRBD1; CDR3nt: TGTGCCAGCAGTTTAAATGTGGGACAGGGACAAGAGACCCAGTACTTC; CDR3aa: CASSLNVGQGQETQYF
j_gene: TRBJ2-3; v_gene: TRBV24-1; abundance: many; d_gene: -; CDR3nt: TGTGCCACCAGTGCCTCTACAGATACGCAGTATTTT; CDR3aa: CATSASTDTQYF
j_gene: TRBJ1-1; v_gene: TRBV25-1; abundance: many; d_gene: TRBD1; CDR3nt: TGTGCCAGCACGGATACCGGGACAGGGGTGCTGAACACTGAAGCTTTCTTT; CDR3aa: CASTDTGTGVLNTEAFF
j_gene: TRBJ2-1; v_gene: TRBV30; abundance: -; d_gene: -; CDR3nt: TGTGCCTGGAGTTGGGGCAGGGGCGGCAACAATGAGCAGTTCTTC; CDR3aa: CAWSWGRGGNNEQFF
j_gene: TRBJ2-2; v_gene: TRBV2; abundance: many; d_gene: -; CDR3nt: TGTGCCACACTCAGGGGGAACACCGGGGAGCTGTTTTTT; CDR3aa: CATLRGNTGELFF
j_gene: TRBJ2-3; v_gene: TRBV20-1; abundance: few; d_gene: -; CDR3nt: TGCAGTGCGGCTCCGGAGGGTCCAGCACTGGATACGCAGTATTTT; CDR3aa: CSAAPEGPALDTQYF